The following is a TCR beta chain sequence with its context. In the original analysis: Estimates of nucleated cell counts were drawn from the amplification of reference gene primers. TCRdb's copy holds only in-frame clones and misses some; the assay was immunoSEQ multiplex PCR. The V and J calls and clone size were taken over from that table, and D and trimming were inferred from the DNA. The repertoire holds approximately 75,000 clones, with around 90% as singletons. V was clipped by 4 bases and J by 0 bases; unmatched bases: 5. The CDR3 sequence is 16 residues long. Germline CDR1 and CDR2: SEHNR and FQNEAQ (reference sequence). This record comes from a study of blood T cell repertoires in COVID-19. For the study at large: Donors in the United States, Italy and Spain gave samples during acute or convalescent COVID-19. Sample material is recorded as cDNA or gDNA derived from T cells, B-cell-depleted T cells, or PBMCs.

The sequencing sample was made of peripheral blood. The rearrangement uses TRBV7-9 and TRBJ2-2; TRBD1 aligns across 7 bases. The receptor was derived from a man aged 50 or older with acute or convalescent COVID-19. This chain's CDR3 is CASSSPTGSNTGELFF. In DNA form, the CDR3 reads TGTGCCAGCAGCTCACCGACAGGGTCGAACACCGGGGAGCTGTTTTTT.